This T cell receptor (beta chain) was found in a study of T cells in tumors after PD-1 blockade. Overall study: Patients had no prior checkpoint blockade, systemic immunosuppressants, or anti-cancer therapy within 4 weeks. Some patients also took daily vismodegib 150 mg during anti-PD-1 treatment.

There are 14 residues in the CDR3. Germline V gene lookup returns CDR1 SGHTA and CDR2 FQGNSA. J was trimmed by 10 bases and V by 2 bases; bases with no gene match: 5. This table comes from immunoSEQ multiplex PCR, and its TCRdb copy is limited to in-frame clones, with some not included. Among tens of thousands of clones listed, around 73% were seen once. Tumor or blood genomic DNA was sequenced, with inputs of roughly 550 ng to 6,500 ng. The chain has TRBV7-2 and TRBJ1-6, with 7 nucleotides matching TRBD1. This specimen was PBMCs, taken after anti-PD-1 treatment. The TCR originated in a human donor with basal cell carcinoma. CDR3 region: CASSLTGESSPLHF. The DNA for the CDR3 is TGTGCCAGCAGCTTAACAGGGGAGAGCTCACCCCTCCACTTT.